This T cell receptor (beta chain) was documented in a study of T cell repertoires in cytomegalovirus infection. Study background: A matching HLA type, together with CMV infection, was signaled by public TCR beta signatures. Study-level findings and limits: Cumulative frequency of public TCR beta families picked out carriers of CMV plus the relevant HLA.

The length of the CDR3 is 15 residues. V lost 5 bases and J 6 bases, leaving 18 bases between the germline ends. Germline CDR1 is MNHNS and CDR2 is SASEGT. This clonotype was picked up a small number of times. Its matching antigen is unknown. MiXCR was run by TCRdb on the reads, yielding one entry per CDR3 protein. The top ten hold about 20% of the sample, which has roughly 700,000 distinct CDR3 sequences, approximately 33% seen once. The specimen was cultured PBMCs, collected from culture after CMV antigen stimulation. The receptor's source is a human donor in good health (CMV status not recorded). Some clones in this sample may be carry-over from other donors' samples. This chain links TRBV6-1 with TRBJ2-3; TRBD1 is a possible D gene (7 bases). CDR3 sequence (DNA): TGTGCCAGCAGTTTACCGTATCAGGGGGGCGATACGCAGTATTTT. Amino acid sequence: CASSLPYQGGDTQYF.